This T cell receptor beta chain comes out of a study of PD-1 blockade in classical Hodgkin lymphoma. General study findings and limits: Newly diagnosed and completely responding patients shared comparable baseline diversity. Exclusion covered patients beginning nivolumab under 1 year post-ASCT. By C4D1, CD4+ diversity increased significantly, especially in complete responders.

Notes on this clone: Its antigen is not known.

V gave up 7 bases and J gave up 5 bases; unmatched junction bases: 10. The CDR3 contains 15 residues. The germline CDR1 and CDR2 sequences are SNHLY and FYNNEI. Each of the patients experienced relapse following autologous stem cell transplantation, and their brentuximab vedotin exposure differed. Clones were read by immunoSEQ multiplex PCR, and TCRdb kept only the in-frame ones, dropping some. Of some 19,000 clones detected, roughly 84% appear once; the ten largest clones hold 6.3%. This receptor was taken from a human donor with classical Hodgkin lymphoma. The source material was peripheral blood mononuclear cells (PBMCs), sampled at baseline. This rearrangement joins TRBV2 to TRBJ2-3; 9 bases map to TRBD2. The CDR3 DNA reads as TGTGCCAGCATTGTGAGGCGGGGGGGCGTAGATACGCAGTATTTT. Translating it yields CASIVRRGGVDTQYF.